The TCR beta chain under discussion was sequenced for a study of T-cell memory formation after mild COVID-19. TCRdb redid the calling of the 5' RACE reads with MiXCR, one entry per CDR3 protein. This sample yields under 40,000 distinct CDR3 sequences, of which 7% to 9.5% are seen a single time; 25% to 35% belongs to the top ten. This clonotype has just a few counts. CDR1 and CDR2 from the germline V gene are ENHRY and SYGVKD. The CDR3 loop spans 13 amino acids. V was trimmed by 11 bases and J by 6 bases, leaving 14 bases between them. V gene TRBV10-3 combines with J gene TRBJ1-6, with TRBD1 as a possible D gene (6 bases). Sample: PBMCs or a T cell subset sorted from them (not recorded which). The sequence derives from a man between 18 and 35 years old who had mild COVID-19 (a few samples of this study predate the infection). Cell type and time point are not known. CDR3 sequence (DNA): TGTGCCGTAGGGACACAATTTAATTCACCCCTCCACTTT. As protein: CAVGTQFNSPLHF.